The 24 T cell receptor beta chains given below trace back to one sample, sequenced in a study of blood T cells in healthy people across ages. Next came a second PCR, run for about 7 to 12 cycles, which used a sample-barcoded 5' primer along with a J-beta primer mix. Each CDR3 protein is one row after TCRdb ran MiXCR on the 5' RACE reads. The sample lists roughly 680,000 distinct CDR3 sequences, 20% to 25% occurring once. The sample comprised blood. The receptors were sampled from a man aged 70 or older in good health.

Only a few counts were recorded for this clonotype. This sequence joins TRBV7-6 and TRBJ2-5; 8 bases align to TRBD2. The J call is doubtful: the DNA matches TRBJ2-7 better. CDR1 and CDR2 (germline): SGHVS, FNYEAQ. The CDR3 contains 14 residues. CDR3 sequence: CASSGGLGSYEQYF. The CDR3 region has the DNA TGTGCCAGCAGCGGGGGACTAGGTTCCTACGAGCAGTACTTC.

The V call is TRBV20-1, the J call TRBJ1-2; maybe TRBD1 (5 bases). This CDR3 is 15 amino acids long. The germline gives CDR1 DFQATT, CDR2 SNEGSKA (reference sequence). V shed 0 bases and J shed 2 bases, with 13 bases lying between them. CDR3 coding DNA: TGCAGTGCTAGAGACCCCATGGAGGGGAACTATGGCTACACCTTC. It specifies CSARDPMEGNYGYTF.

This clonotype showed up just a few times. This chain links TRBV20-1 with TRBJ2-5, with 12 nucleotides matching TRBD2. The J call may be wrong; the DNA end is better matched by TRBJ2-7. Germline V gene lookup returns CDR1 DFQATT and CDR2 SNEGSKA (reference sequence). This CDR3 comprises 17 residues. The CDR3 region is CSATSSLAGGRTYEQYF. DNA of the CDR3: TGCAGTGCTACCTCCTCCCTAGCGGGAGGGAGGACCTACGAGCAGTACTTC.

A note on this clonotype: At one end the junction does not follow the germline gene, possibly because of a read error. The rearrangement uses TRBV7-3 and TRBJ2-7; 7 bases are a match to TRBD2. Germline assignment: CDR1 SGHTA and CDR2 FQGTGA. This CDR3 is 13 amino acids long. The DNA for the CDR3 is TGTGCCAACAGCTTAGGGACTAACTACGAGCAGTACTTC. Translated: CANSLGTNYEQYF.

The sample holds many counts of this clonotype. This chain links TRBV28 with TRBJ1-2; D is uncertain. This CDR3 is 12 amino acids long. The germline V gene encodes CDR1 MDHEN and CDR2 SYDVKM. Trimming cost V 6 bases and J 8 bases, with 13 bases left between them. In DNA, the CDR3 is TGTGCCAGCAGCCCGTTAGGAGACGGCTACACCTTC. Translation: CASSPLGDGYTF.

This clonotype was picked up a small number of times. For the CDR3, the DNA is TGTGCCAGCGGGAAGGACCAAGGCGAAAAACTGTTTTTT. Protein sequence: CASGKDQGEKLFF. This chain uses TRBV2 with TRBJ1-4; D unclear. Germline CDR1 SNHLY, CDR2 FYNNEI. V shed 8 bases and J shed 8 bases, with 15 bases lying between them. The CDR3 consists of 13 residues.

CDR3: CANRPTGGGFETQYF. The CDR3 bases are TGCGCCAACAGACCTACAGGGGGCGGGTTTGAGACCCAGTACTTC. This sequence joins TRBV5-1 and TRBJ2-5; 9 bases match TRBD1. Germline assignment: CDR1 SGHRS and CDR2 YFSETQ. V lost 9 bases and J lost 5; bases outside the gene matches: 14. The CDR3 has 15 amino acids.

The J gene is TRBJ2-2, the V gene TRBV7-2, with 9 bases lining up with TRBD2. The CDR3 spans 15 residues. The germline V gene encodes CDR1 SGHTA and CDR2 FQGNSA. The V gene end was trimmed by 5 bases and the J gene end by 5 bases; junction bases not matched to a gene: 6. The CDR3 coding sequence is TGTGCCAGCAGCGCTAGCGGGGAGAGGACCGGGGAGCTGTTTTTT. This gives the protein CASSASGERTGELFF.

The J gene is TRBJ2-5, the V gene TRBV10-3, with D uncertain. V lost 3 bases and J lost 1, with 6 bases in between. Germline CDR1 and CDR2: ENHRY and SYGVKD. The CDR3 spans 13 residues. The CDR3 coding sequence is TGTGCCATCAGTGAAGGGCCCCAAGAGACCCAGTACTTC. Translating it yields CAISEGPQETQYF.

The chain uses TRBV5-1 and TRBJ2-3; the D gene is possibly TRBD1 (5 bases). Trimming cost V 0 bases and J 1 base, with 12 bases left between them. Germline V gene data show CDR1 as SGHRS and CDR2 as YFSETQ. The length of the CDR3 is 16 residues. The CDR3 is CASSLGDSIRTDTQYF. The CDR3 region has the DNA TGCGCCAGCAGCTTGGGCGACAGTATTCGCACAGATACGCAGTATTTT.

This clonotype was found many times. This chain connects TRBV24-1 to TRBJ2-1; D is perhaps TRBD1 (6 bases). V lost 9 bases, J lost 8 bases, and 13 bases lay in between. Germline lookup yields CDR1 KGHDR and CDR2 SFDVKD. The CDR3 has 12 residues. CDR3 sequence (DNA): TGTGCCACCGGCAATTACAGGGATGAGCAGTTCTTC. As protein: CATGNYRDEQFF.

This clonotype was counted only a few times. V gene TRBV15 combines with J gene TRBJ2-1; D may be TRBD2 (6 bases). V was pared by 0 bases and J by 0 bases, with 12 bases between. This CDR3 is built from 17 residues. The germline CDR1 and CDR2 sequences are LNHNV and YYDKDF (reference sequence). The CDR3 bases are TGTGCCACCAGCAGAGAACGGGACTGGAACTCCTACAATGAGCAGTTCTTC. Translation gives CATSRERDWNSYNEQFF.

The V and J genes are TRBV29-1 and TRBJ2-7; tentatively, D is TRBD1 (5 bases). V was pared by 0 bases and J by 3 bases, with 15 bases between. CDR3 length: 15 amino acids. CDR1 and CDR2 (germline): SQVTM, ANQGSEA. The CDR3 bases are TGCAGCGTTGAAGATAGGGGTCACCCTGACTACGAGCAGTACTTC. Protein: CSVEDRGHPDYEQYF.

On this clonotype: This may be a read error, as it is one base from a much larger clone. Here the CDR3 omits its conserved ending phenylalanine or tryptophan, so a read error is the likely source. V gene TRBV12-3 or TRBV12-4 combines with J gene TRBJ2-7, with D unclear. V was trimmed by 5 bases and J by 6 bases, leaving 14 bases between them. The CDR3 totals 13 residues. For the CDR3, the DNA is TGTGCCAGCAGTGTATCCGAGAGGAGCGAGCAGTACTCC. It yields the protein CASSVSERSEQYS.

This clonotype was counted a few times. The V call is TRBV27, the J call TRBJ2-5; no reliable D call. The V gene lost 3 bases and the J gene lost 0 bases, with 14 bases spanning the gap. The CDR3 contains 16 residues. CDR1 and CDR2 (germline): MNHEY, SMNVEV (reference sequence). The CDR3 region has the DNA TGTGCCAGCAGTTTTCGAGGAAATAATTACCAAGAGACCCAGTACTTC. It codes for CASSFRGNNYQETQYF.

The V call is TRBV9, the J call TRBJ2-1; D is undetermined. CDR1 SGDLS and CDR2 YYNGEE come from the germline V gene. The CDR3 loop spans 14 amino acids. V lost 9 bases, J lost 0 bases, and 13 bases lay in between. In DNA form, the CDR3 reads TGTGCCAACCATAGCCGTCGCTCCTACAATGAGCAGTTCTTC. It is translated as CANHSRRSYNEQFF.

This clonotype has more than one count but fewer than ten. The V call is TRBV7-9, the J call TRBJ2-5; maybe TRBD2 (5 bases). V lost 4 bases, J lost 5 bases, and 17 bases lay in between. Germline loops: CDR1 SEHNR, CDR2 FQNEAQ (reference sequence). The CDR3 covers 15 residues. CDR3 sequence (DNA): TGTGCCAGCAGCTCCAACCCGGGGTTTGAGGAGACCCAGTACTTC. Its translation: CASSSNPGFEETQYF.

The genes are TRBV20-1 and TRBJ2-7; TRBD2 matches 10 bases. Germline assignment: CDR1 DFQATT and CDR2 SNEGSKA (reference sequence). The CDR3 runs to 14 residues. The J segment lost 2 bases and the V segment lost 5 bases, leaving 6 bases of the junction unmatched. CDR3 region: CSASGLAVPYEQYF. The DNA of the CDR3 is TGCAGTGCTTCAGGACTAGCGGTCCCCTACGAGCAGTACTTC.

This clonotype was seen only a few times. The chain employs TRBV21-1 and TRBJ2-7; the D call in the table, TRBD1, was not verified against the DNA. TRBV21-1 counts as a pseudogene. The CDR3 contains 16 residues. The CDR3 sequence: CASSNRWTGVHYEQYF. DNA of the CDR3: TGTGCCAGCAGCAACAGATGGACAGGGGTCCACTACGAGCAGTACTTC.

This chain connects TRBV7-2 to TRBJ2-7, with D perhaps TRBD1 (6 bases). The germline V gene has CDR1 SGHTA and CDR2 FQGNSA. This CDR3 contains 15 residues. Trimming removed 5 bases at V and 0 bases at J, with 14 bases between. This chain's CDR3 is CASSGQTGDSYEQYF. The CDR3 DNA reads as TGTGCCAGCAGCGGCCAGACAGGCGACTCCTACGAGCAGTACTTC.

This clonotype was counted between two and nine times. This chain uses TRBV7-2 with TRBJ2-3; TRBD1 or TRBD2 may be the D gene (5 bases each). The V end lost 1 base, the J end lost 1 base, and 18 bases lay between the germline ends. This CDR3 spans 18 amino acids. The V gene's germline CDR1 is SGHTA and CDR2 FQGNSA. The chain's CDR3 is CASSLVAPSRGGTDTQYF. The CDR3 DNA follows: TGTGCCAGCAGCTTAGTGGCGCCTAGCAGAGGGGGCACAGATACGCAGTATTTT.

This chain connects TRBV11-2 to TRBJ2-1; a weak D match, TRBD2 (7 bases). Trimming stripped 5 bases from V and 3 bases from J, with 17 bases between. CDR1 is SGHAT, CDR2 FQNNGV, per germline. This CDR3 comprises 16 residues. The CDR3 protein is CASSPRGREFYNEQFF. DNA for the CDR3: TGTGCCAGCAGCCCCCGGGGGCGGGAGTTCTACAATGAGCAGTTCTTC.

This clonotype was detected a few times. This sequence joins TRBV20-1 and TRBJ2-5; D is unresolved. Germline V gene data show CDR1 as DFQATT and CDR2 as SNEGSKA (reference sequence). V lost 1 base, J lost 0 bases, and 6 bases lay in between. The CDR3 totals 13 residues. The CDR3 DNA reads as TGCAGTGCTAGAGTTGGCTACCAAGAGACCCAGTACTTC. Translated, it gives CSARVGYQETQYF.

This clonotype was seen only a few times. The rearrangement joins TRBV5-1 to TRBJ2-1, with D perhaps matching TRBD1 (6 bases). The CDR3 length is 14 residues. The V end was cut by 0 bases, the J end by 3 bases, with 7 bases between. Germline CDR1 and CDR2: SGHRS and YFSETQ. The CDR3 DNA is TGCGCCAGCAGCTTGGACAGGGTCTACAATGAGCAGTTCTTC. Residues: CASSLDRVYNEQFF.